This TCR beta chain came from a study of T cell responses to AZD1222 COVID-19 vaccine. Regarding the study as a whole: There were mostly white British donors and more females than males, and clonal diversity was possibly underestimated.

This CDR3 spans 13 amino acids. J was trimmed by 9 bases and V by 1 base; bases with no gene match: 5. Germline CDR1 and CDR2: ENHRY and SYGVKD. This table comes from immunoSEQ multiplex PCR, and its TCRdb copy is limited to in-frame clones, with some not included. Counted here are under 140,000 clones, about 94% occurring once; the ten biggest clones make up 2.9%. To note about this clone: What it binds is unknown.

The clonotype comes from an adult who received the AZD1222 COVID-19 vaccine. The sample here was peripheral blood, taken 28 days after the second AZD1222 dose. V is TRBV10-3 and J is TRBJ1-1; 7 bases map to TRBD1. The DNA of the CDR3 is TGTGCCATCAGTGAGTTCGAGACAGGGAAAGCTTTCTTT. This translates into CAISEFETGKAFF.